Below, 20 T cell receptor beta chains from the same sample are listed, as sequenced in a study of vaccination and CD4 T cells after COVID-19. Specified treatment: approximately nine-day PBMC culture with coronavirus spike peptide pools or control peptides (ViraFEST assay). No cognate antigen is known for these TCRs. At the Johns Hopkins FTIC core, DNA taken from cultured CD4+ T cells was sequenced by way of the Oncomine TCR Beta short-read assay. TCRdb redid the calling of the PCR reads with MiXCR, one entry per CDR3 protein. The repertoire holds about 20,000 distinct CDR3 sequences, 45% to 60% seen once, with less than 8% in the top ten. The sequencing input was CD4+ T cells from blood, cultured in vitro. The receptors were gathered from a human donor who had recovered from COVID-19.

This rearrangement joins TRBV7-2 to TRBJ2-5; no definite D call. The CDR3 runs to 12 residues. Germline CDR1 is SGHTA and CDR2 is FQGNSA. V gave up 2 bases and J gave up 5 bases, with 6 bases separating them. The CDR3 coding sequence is TGTGCCAGCAGCTTAAGGTCTGAGACCCAGTACTTC. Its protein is CASSLRSETQYF.

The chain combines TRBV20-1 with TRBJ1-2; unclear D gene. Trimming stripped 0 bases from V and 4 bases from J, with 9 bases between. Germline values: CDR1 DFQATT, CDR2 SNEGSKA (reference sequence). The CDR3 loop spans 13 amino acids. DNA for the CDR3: TGCAGTGCTAGAGATCGGGGATCCTATGGCTACACCTTC. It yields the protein CSARDRGSYGYTF.

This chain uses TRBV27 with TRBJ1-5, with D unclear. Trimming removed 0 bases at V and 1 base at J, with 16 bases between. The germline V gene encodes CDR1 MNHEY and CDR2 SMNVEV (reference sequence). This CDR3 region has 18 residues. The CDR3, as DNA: TGTGCCAGCAGTTTATCAGGGCAGGCCATGGGAAGCAATCAGCCCCAGCATTTT. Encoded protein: CASSLSGQAMGSNQPQHF.

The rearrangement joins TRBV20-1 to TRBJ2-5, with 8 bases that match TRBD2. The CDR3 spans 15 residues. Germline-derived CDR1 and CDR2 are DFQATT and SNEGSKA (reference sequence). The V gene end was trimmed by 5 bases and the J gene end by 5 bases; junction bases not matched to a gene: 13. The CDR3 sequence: CSAPFPAGAGETQYF. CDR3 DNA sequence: TGCAGTGCTCCGTTCCCAGCGGGAGCAGGGGAGACCCAGTACTTC.

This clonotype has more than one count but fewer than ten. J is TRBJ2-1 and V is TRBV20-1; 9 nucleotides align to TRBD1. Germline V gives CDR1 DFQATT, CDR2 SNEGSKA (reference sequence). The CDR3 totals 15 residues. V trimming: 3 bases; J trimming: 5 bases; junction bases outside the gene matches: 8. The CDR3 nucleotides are TGCAGTGCTAGGGCCCATAGGACAGGGGACAATGAGCAGTTCTTC. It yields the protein CSARAHRTGDNEQFF.

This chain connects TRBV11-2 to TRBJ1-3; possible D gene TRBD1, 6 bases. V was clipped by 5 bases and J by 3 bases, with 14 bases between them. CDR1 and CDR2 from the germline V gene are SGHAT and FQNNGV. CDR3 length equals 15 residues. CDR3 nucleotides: TGTGCCAGCAGCCCAAACGGGGGCGGTGGAAACACCATATATTTT. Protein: CASSPNGGGGNTIYF.

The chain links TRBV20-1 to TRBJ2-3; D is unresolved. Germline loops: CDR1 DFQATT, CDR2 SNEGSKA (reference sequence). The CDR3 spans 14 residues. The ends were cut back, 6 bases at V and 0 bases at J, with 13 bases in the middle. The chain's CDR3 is CSAVWPPSTDTQYF. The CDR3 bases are TGCAGTGCCGTTTGGCCCCCGAGCACAGATACGCAGTATTTT.

The CDR3 coding sequence is TGTGCCAGCAGTGTATGGCAGAACACTGAAGCTTTCTTT. Its translation: CASSVWQNTEAFF. The chain links TRBV2 to TRBJ1-1; D is unclear. The CDR3 spans 13 residues. Germline values: CDR1 SNHLY, CDR2 FYNNEI. Trimming cost V 4 bases and J 1 base, with 7 bases left between them.

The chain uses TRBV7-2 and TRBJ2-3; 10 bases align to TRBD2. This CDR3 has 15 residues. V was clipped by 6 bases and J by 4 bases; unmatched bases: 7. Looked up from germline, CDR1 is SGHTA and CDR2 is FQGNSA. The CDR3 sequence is CASSLTSGPPDTQYF. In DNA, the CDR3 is TGTGCCAGCAGTTTGACTAGCGGGCCCCCAGATACGCAGTATTTT.

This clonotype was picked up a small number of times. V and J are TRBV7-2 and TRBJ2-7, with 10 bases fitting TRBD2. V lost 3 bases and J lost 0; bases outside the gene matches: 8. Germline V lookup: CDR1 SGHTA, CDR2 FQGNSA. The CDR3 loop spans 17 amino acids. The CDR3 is CASSFSRLAGYSYEQYF. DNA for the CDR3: TGTGCCAGCAGCTTCTCGAGACTAGCGGGTTACTCCTACGAGCAGTACTTC.

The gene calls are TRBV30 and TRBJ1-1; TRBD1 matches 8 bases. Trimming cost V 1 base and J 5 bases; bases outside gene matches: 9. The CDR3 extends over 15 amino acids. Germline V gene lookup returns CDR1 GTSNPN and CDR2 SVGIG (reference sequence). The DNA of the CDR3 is TGTGCCTGGAGTGGGACCAGGGGGCCGAGGACTGAAGCTTTCTTT. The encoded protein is CAWSGTRGPRTEAFF.

The CDR3 DNA sequence: TGTGCCAGCAGCTGGGATGGAGGACACTCCTACGAGCAGTACTTC. This gives the protein CASSWDGGHSYEQYF. The rearrangement links TRBV7-3 to TRBJ2-7; either TRBD1 or TRBD2 may supply D (5 bases each). The CDR3 has 15 residues. Trimming removed 4 bases from V and 0 bases from J, with 13 bases in between. Germline V gene data show CDR1 as SGHTA and CDR2 as FQGTGA.

CDR3 loop: CASSPNRAPTGELFF. In nucleotides, the CDR3 is TGTGCCAGCAGCCCCAACAGGGCACCCACCGGGGAGCTGTTTTTT. V and J are TRBV27 and TRBJ2-2, with a possible D match to TRBD1 (6 bases). Germline-derived CDR1 and CDR2 are MNHEY and SMNVEV (reference sequence). V was clipped by 6 bases and J by 4 bases, with 15 bases between them. There are 15 residues in the CDR3.

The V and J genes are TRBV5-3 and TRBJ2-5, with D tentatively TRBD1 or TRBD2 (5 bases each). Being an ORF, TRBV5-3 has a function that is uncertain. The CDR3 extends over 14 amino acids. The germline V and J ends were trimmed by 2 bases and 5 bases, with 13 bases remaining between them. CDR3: CARSLPGATETQYF. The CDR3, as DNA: TGTGCCAGAAGCTTACCCGGGGCAACCGAGACCCAGTACTTC.

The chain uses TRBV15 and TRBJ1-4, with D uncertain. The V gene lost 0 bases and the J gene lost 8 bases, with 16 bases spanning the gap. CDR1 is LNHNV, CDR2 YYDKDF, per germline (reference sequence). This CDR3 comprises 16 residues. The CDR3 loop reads CATSREYWGPGEKLFF. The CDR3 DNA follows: TGTGCCACCAGCAGAGAGTATTGGGGTCCGGGGGAAAAACTGTTTTTT.

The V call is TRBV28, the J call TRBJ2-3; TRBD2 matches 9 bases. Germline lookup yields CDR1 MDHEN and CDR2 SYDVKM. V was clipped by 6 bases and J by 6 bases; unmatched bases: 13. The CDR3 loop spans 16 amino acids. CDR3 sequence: CASSPSGAGGTDTQYF. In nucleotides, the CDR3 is TGTGCCAGCAGCCCGTCGGGGGCGGGAGGGACGGATACGCAGTATTTT.

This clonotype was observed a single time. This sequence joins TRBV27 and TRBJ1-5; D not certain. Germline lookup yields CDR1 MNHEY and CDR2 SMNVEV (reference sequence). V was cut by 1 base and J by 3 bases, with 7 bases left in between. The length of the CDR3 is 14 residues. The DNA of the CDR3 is TGTGCCAGCAGTTTATTCCCCCTCAATCAGCCCCAGCATTTT. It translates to CASSLFPLNQPQHF.

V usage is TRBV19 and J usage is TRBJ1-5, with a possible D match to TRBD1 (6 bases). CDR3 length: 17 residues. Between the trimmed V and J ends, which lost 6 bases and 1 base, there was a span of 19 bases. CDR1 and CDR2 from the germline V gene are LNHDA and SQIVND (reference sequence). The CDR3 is CASSEGGGRGSNQPQHF. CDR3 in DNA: TGTGCCAGTAGCGAAGGAGGGGGTCGGGGAAGCAATCAGCCCCAGCATTTT.

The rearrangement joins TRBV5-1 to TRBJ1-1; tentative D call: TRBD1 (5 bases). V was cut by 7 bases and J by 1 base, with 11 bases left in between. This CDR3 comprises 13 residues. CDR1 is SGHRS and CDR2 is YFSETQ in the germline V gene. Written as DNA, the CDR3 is TGCGCCAGCGGGGCAGGGAAGAACACTGAAGCTTTCTTT. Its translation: CASGAGKNTEAFF.

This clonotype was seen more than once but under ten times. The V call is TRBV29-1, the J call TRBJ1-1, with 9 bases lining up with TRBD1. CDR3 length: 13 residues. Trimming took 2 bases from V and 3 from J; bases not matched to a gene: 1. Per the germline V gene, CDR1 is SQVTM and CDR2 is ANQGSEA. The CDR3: CSVERTGDTEAFF. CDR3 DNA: TGCAGCGTTGAAAGGACAGGGGACACTGAAGCTTTCTTT.